The 24 T cell receptor beta chains below come from one sample, sequenced in a study of blood T cell repertoires in COVID-19. The assay was immunoSEQ multiplex PCR, and TCRdb's table has in-frame clones only and misses some. The data hold 200,000 or so clones, with around 90% observed a single time. Sequenced material: peripheral blood. Source of these receptors: a man in his fifties or sixties who had recovered from COVID-19.

The chain joins TRBV9 to TRBJ2-3; the match to TRBD2 covers 7 bases. The V gene end was trimmed by 2 bases and the J gene end by 4 bases; junction bases not matched to a gene: 1. CDR3 length equals 13 residues. In germline, CDR1 is SGDLS, CDR2 YYNGEE. CDR3 sequence (DNA): TGTGCCAGCAGCGTGGGAGGGGCAGATACGCAGTATTTT. Protein: CASSVGGADTQYF. The whole variable domain, remainder taken from reference TRBV9 and TRBJ2-3, is DSGVTQTPKHLITATGQRVTLRCSPRSGDLSVYWYQQSLDQGLQFLIQYYNGEERAKGNILERFSAQQFPDLHSELNLSSLELGDSALYFCASSVGGADTQYFGPGTRLTVL.

This chain connects TRBV24-1 to TRBJ2-5; 9 positions agree with TRBD2. Trimming at V came to 4 bases and at J to 4 bases, leaving 9 bases not matched to a gene. Per germline, CDR1 KGHDR and CDR2 SFDVKD. The CDR3 spans 16 residues. Here the CDR3 DNA reads TGTGCCACCAGTGACGGCCCAGCGGGAGGCCCAGAGACCCAGTACTTC. Protein sequence: CATSDGPAGGPETQYF.

The chain is built from TRBV6-2 or TRBV6-3 and TRBJ1-2; 7 positions agree with TRBD1. After removal of 5 bases from V and 8 bases from J, the junction contained 8 bases not matched to a gene. CDR1 is MNHEY, CDR2 SVGEGT, per germline. The CDR3 consists of 13 residues. The CDR3 DNA sequence: TGTGCCAGCAGTGCGACAGGGCGAGTGGGCTACACCTTC. Translated, it gives CASSATGRVGYTF.

This rearrangement joins TRBV29-1 to TRBJ1-1; tentative D call: TRBD1 (6 bases). Germline loops: CDR1 SQVTM, CDR2 ANQGSEA. The CDR3 has 13 residues. Deletions cut 0 bases from V and 11 bases from J, with 16 bases between. CDR3 bases: TGCAGCGTTGAAGAAAGGGGGAGCGGACGGGCTTTCTTT. Translation gives CSVEERGSGRAFF.

The J gene is TRBJ1-3, the V gene TRBV5-1, with TRBD1 as a possible D gene (5 bases). Trimming took 4 bases from V and 0 from J, leaving 14 bases between them. The CDR3 loop spans 16 amino acids. In germline, CDR1 is SGHRS, CDR2 YFSETQ. CDR3 bases: TGCGCCAGCAGCGCGGGACTTACCAGCTCTGGAAACACCATATATTTT. Encoded protein: CASSAGLTSSGNTIYF.

The chain carries TRBV4-2 and TRBJ2-6; D is undetermined. The V gene's germline CDR1 is LGHNA and CDR2 YNFKEQ. The V end was cut by 0 bases, the J end by 3 bases, with 15 bases between. The length of the CDR3 is 18 residues. The CDR3 nucleotides read TGTGCCAGCAGCCAAGATAGGCTAGGCCTTGGTGGGGCCAACGTCCTGACTTTC. Residues: CASSQDRLGLGGANVLTF.

This sequence joins TRBV3-1 (or the pseudogene TRBV3-2) and TRBJ1-4; the match to TRBD1 covers 9 bases. J lost 5 bases, V lost 2 bases, and 3 bases had no gene match. Germline V gene lookup returns CDR1 LGHDT and CDR2 YNNKEL (reference sequence). The length of the CDR3 is 15 residues. CDR3 nucleotide sequence: TGTGCCAGCAGCCAATCGGACAGGGGAAATGAAAAACTGTTTTTT. Its protein is CASSQSDRGNEKLFF.

The chain is built from TRBV2 and TRBJ2-7; maybe TRBD2 (7 bases). Germline lookup yields CDR1 SNHLY and CDR2 FYNNEI. Trimming removed 3 bases at V and 2 bases at J, with 14 bases between. This CDR3 comprises 15 residues. The CDR3, as DNA: TGTGCCAGCAGTGATGACGGCGGGGGCCCCTACGAGCAGTACTTC. Translated: CASSDDGGGPYEQYF.

The chain employs TRBV2 and TRBJ2-5, with no clear D. From germline, CDR1 is SNHLY and CDR2 FYNNEI. CDR3 length: 11 amino acids. V dropped 6 bases and J dropped 1 base, with 3 bases sitting between them. CDR3 sequence (DNA): TGTGCCAGCAGCCTCCAAGAGACCCAGTACTTC. As protein: CASSLQETQYF.

This chain connects TRBV2 to TRBJ1-2; possibly TRBD1 for D (6 bases). The CDR3 has 17 residues. Germline V gene sequence: CDR1 SNHLY, CDR2 FYNNEI. The germline V and J ends were trimmed by 5 bases and 1 base, with 20 bases remaining between them. CDR3: CASSRDRLGLGNYGYTF. CDR3 nucleotides: TGTGCCAGCAGTCGAGACAGGCTCGGCCTAGGTAACTATGGCTACACCTTC. The entire variable domain, with the rest obtained from reference TRBV2 and TRBJ1-2, is as follows: EPEVTQTPSHQVTQMGQEVILRCVPISNHLYFYWYRQILGQKVEFLVSFYNNEISEKSEIFDDQFSVERPDGSNFTLKIRSTKLEDSAMYFCASSRDRLGLGNYGYTFGSGTRLTVV.

The chain recombines TRBV11-2 with TRBJ2-1, with 12 bases that match TRBD1. The germline CDR1 and CDR2 sequences are SGHAT and FQNNGV. The J segment lost 3 bases and the V segment lost 1 base, leaving 1 base of the junction unmatched. CDR3 size: 16 residues. This CDR3 is CASSLGDRGRYNEQFF. The CDR3, as DNA: TGTGCCAGCAGCTTAGGGGACAGGGGGCGCTACAATGAGCAGTTCTTC.

The DNA of the CDR3 is TGTGCCAGCAGCTCCCCCCGGGGGTTCTACTACAATGAGCAGTTCTTC. As protein: CASSSPRGFYYNEQFF. This chain connects TRBV11-2 to TRBJ2-1; possible D gene TRBD2, 6 bases. From germline, CDR1 is SGHAT and CDR2 FQNNGV. This CDR3 region has 16 residues. The V gene lost 4 bases and the J gene lost 3 bases, with 16 bases spanning the gap.

This chain joins TRBV10-3 and TRBJ1-1; no firm D call. V lost 3 bases and J lost 8, with 10 bases in between. The germline V gene encodes CDR1 ENHRY and CDR2 SYGVKD. This CDR3 is built from 12 residues. The CDR3 loop reads CAISDFFSEAFF. CDR3 nucleotides: TGTGCCATCAGTGATTTCTTCTCGGAAGCTTTCTTT.

The chain links TRBV25-1 to TRBJ1-4; TRBD1 might be the D (5 bases). From germline, CDR1 is MGHDK and CDR2 SYGVNS. Between the trimmed V and J ends, which lost 1 base and 12 bases, there was a span of 18 bases. The CDR3 is 15 amino acids. The CDR3 bases are TGTGCCAGCAGTGAATCCCGTGGCGACGGCAGGGAACTGTTTTTT. It codes for CASSESRGDGRELFF. The whole variable domain, remainder taken from reference TRBV25-1 and TRBJ1-4, is EADIYQTPRYLVIGTGKKITLECSQTMGHDKMYWYQQDPGMELHLIHYSYGVNSTEKGDLSSESTVSRIRTEHFPLTLESARPSHTSQYLCASSESRGDGRELFFGSGTQLSVL.

This clone was recorded once. J is TRBJ2-1 and V is TRBV6-6; TRBD2 matches 7 bases. J was trimmed by 6 bases and V by 6 bases; bases with no gene match: 8. The CDR3 covers 14 residues. Germline CDR1 is MNHNY and CDR2 is SVGAGI (reference sequence). The CDR3 sequence is CASRRSGKANEQFF. CDR3 in DNA: TGTGCCAGCAGACGAAGCGGGAAGGCCAATGAGCAGTTCTTC.

This rearrangement joins TRBV10-3 to TRBJ1-4; TRBD1 agrees at 11 bases. The CDR3 sequence is 16 residues long. V dropped 2 bases and J dropped 8; count of bases not matched to a gene: 7. Germline V gives CDR1 ENHRY, CDR2 SYGVKD. CDR3 in DNA: TGTGCCATCAGTGAGACTCAGGACAGGGGGCACGAAAAACTGTTTTTT. This codes for CAISETQDRGHEKLFF.

The chain links TRBV3-1 (or the pseudogene TRBV3-2) to TRBJ1-6; no clear D gene. Germline V gene data show CDR1 as LGHDT and CDR2 as YNNKEL (reference sequence). The CDR3 covers 13 residues. Trimming left V 0 bases short and J 13 bases short, with 10 bases between. DNA for the CDR3: TGTGCCAGCAGCCAAGAGGCCCGGGGTCCCCTCCACTTT. Translation gives CASSQEARGPLHF.

The CDR3 region has the DNA TGTGCCAGCAGCGAACGGGGGGCTAGCGGCTCCTACAATGAGCAGTTCTTC. Protein product: CASSERGASGSYNEQFF. The J gene is TRBJ2-1, the V gene TRBV2, with D tentatively TRBD2 (7 bases). This CDR3 is built from 17 residues. V lost 6 bases and J lost 0, with 18 bases in between. Germline CDR1 is SNHLY and CDR2 is FYNNEI.

The chain couples TRBV15 to TRBJ2-3; D is possibly TRBD1 (6 bases). The germline V and J ends were trimmed by 0 bases and 4 bases, with 8 bases remaining between them. The CDR3 sequence is 14 residues long. The germline gives CDR1 LNHNV, CDR2 YYDKDF (reference sequence). The CDR3, as DNA: TGTGCCACCAGCAGAGACAGGGGCGCAGATACGCAGTATTTT. Translated, it gives CATSRDRGADTQYF. The full variable domain, with the rest looked up from reference TRBV15 and TRBJ2-3, is DAMVIQNPRYQVTQFGKPVTLSCSQTLNHNVMYWYQQKSSQAPKLLFHYYDKDFNNEADTPDNFQSRRPNTSFCFLDIRSPGLGDTAMYLCATSRDRGADTQYFGPGTRLTVL.

The CDR3 here is CASSLSNYGYTF. CDR3 in DNA: TGTGCCAGCAGTTTATCGAACTATGGCTACACCTTC. The V and J genes are TRBV28 and TRBJ1-2; D remains ambiguous. Deletions cut 1 base from V and 2 bases from J, with 2 bases between. CDR1 and CDR2 (germline): MDHEN, SYDVKM. CDR3 length equals 12 residues.

The chain recombines TRBV5-1 with TRBJ1-6; D is ambiguous. Germline V gives CDR1 SGHRS, CDR2 YFSETQ. The CDR3 runs to 15 residues. The V gene lost 0 bases and the J gene lost 0 bases, with 4 bases spanning the gap. CDR3 in amino acids: CASSLESSYNSPLHF. The CDR3 region has the DNA TGCGCCAGCAGCTTGGAGAGCTCCTATAATTCACCCCTCCACTTT.

The chain carries TRBV18 and TRBJ2-5; 7 bases align to TRBD1. Germline values: CDR1 KGHSH, CDR2 LQKENI. With V trimmed by 0 bases and J by 5 bases, 12 bases remained unmatched. The CDR3 is 17 amino acids. CDR3: CASSPPSGKKGGETQYF. The DNA for the CDR3 is TGTGCCAGCTCACCACCTTCGGGGAAAAAAGGGGGCGAGACCCAGTACTTC.

Only one count was recorded for this clone. V usage is TRBV2 and J usage is TRBJ2-3, with 7 bases fitting TRBD1. V lost 6 bases and J lost 5; bases outside the gene matches: 8. The CDR3 contains 14 residues. CDR1 and CDR2 from the germline V gene are SNHLY and FYNNEI. CDR3 residues: CASRYRGRGDTQYF. The CDR3 DNA is TGTGCCAGCAGGTACAGGGGAAGAGGAGATACGCAGTATTTT. Supplemented by reference TRBV2 and TRBJ2-3, the full variable domain reads EPEVTQTPSHQVTQMGQEVILRCVPISNHLYFYWYRQILGQKVEFLVSFYNNEISEKSEIFDDQFSVERPDGSNFTLKIRSTKLEDSAMYFCASRYRGRGDTQYFGPGTRLTVL.

This clone showed up just once. The chain joins TRBV5-4 to TRBJ2-7, with D possibly being TRBD1 (6 bases). Trimming pared 2 bases from V and 1 base from J, leaving 7 bases between. This CDR3 contains 13 residues. Germline CDR1 reads SGHNT; CDR2 reads YYREEE (reference sequence). The CDR3 here is CASSFGQSYEQYF. The DNA for the CDR3 is TGTGCCAGCAGCTTTGGACAGTCCTACGAGCAGTACTTC.